The clone carrying this TCR beta chain was recorded at least ten times. Trimming cost V 6 bases and J 2 bases, with 12 bases left between them. In germline, CDR1 is MDHEN, CDR2 SYDVKM. This CDR3 comprises 14 residues. TCRdb recomputed clones from the PCR reads via MiXCR. This table holds around 36,000 clones, around 32% found once. There were no patients who had received any treatment before thyroid surgery. The data were obtained in a study of metastatic and nonmetastatic thyroid tumors. Sequenced: blood. The chain links TRBV28 to TRBJ2-3; the D gene is possibly TRBD1 (6 bases). This receptor was obtained from a female donor with papillary thyroid cancer or a benign thyroid nodule (not recorded which). Some clones in this sample may be carry-over from other donors' samples. DNA of the CDR3: TGTGCCAGCAGCAAGGACAGCGTCACAGATACGCAGTATTTT. Translated, it gives CASSKDSVTDTQYF.